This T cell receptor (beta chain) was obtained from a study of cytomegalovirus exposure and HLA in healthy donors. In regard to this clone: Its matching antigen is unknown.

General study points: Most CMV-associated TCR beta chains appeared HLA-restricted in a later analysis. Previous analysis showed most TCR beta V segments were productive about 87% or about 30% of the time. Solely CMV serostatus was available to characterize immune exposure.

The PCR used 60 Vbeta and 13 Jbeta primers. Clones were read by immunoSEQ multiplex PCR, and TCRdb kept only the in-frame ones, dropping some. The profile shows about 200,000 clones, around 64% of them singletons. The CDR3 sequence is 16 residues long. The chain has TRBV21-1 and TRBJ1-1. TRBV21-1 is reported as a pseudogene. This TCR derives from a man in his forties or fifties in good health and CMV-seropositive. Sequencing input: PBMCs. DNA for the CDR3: TGTGCCAGCAGCACTACGGGAGGCAGGCTTAACACTGAAGCTTTCTTT. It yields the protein CASSTTGGRLNTEAFF.